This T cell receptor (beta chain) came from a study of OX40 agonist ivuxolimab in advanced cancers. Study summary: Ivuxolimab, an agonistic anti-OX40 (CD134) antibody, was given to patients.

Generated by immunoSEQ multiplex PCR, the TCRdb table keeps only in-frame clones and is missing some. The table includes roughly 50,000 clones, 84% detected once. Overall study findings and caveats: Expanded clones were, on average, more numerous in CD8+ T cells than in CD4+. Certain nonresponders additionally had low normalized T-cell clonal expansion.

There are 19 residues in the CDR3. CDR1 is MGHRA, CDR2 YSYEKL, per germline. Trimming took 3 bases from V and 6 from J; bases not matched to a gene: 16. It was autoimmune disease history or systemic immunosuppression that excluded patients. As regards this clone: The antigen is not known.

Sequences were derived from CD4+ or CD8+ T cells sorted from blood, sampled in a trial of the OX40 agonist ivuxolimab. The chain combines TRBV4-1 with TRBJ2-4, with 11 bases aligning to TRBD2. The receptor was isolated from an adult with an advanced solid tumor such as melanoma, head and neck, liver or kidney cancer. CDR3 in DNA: TGCGCCAGCAGCCAGATAAGGGGCTTAGCGGGAGGGCTCGGAAACATTCAGTACTTC. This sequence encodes CASSQIRGLAGGLGNIQYF.